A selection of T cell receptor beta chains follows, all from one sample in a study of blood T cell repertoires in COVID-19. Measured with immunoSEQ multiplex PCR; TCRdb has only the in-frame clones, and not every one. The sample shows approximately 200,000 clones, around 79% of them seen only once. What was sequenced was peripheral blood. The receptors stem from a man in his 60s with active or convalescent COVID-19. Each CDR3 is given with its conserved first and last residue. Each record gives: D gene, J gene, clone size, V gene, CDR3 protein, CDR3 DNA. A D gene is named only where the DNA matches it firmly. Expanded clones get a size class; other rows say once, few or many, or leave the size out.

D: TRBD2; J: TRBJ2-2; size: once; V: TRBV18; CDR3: CASSPPGLAVNTGELFF; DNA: TGTGCCAGCTCACCACCGGGACTAGCGGTGAACACCGGGGAGCTGTTTTTT
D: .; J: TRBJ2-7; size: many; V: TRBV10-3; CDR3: CASSRGLDEQYF; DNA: TGTGCCAGTTCGCGAGGGCTCGACGAGCAGTACTTC
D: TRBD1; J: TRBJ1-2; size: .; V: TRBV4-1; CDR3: CASSPGQGVGGYTF; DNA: TGCGCCAGCAGCCCGGGACAGGGGGTTGGTGGCTACACCTTC
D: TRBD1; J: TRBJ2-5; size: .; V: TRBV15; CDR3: CATSRGTGDETQYF; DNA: TGTGCCACCAGCAGAGGGACAGGGGACGAGACCCAGTACTTC
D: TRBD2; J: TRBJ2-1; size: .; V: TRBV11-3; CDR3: CASSPRTSGRAFDEQFF; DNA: TGTGCCAGCAGCCCCCGGACTAGCGGGAGGGCGTTTGATGAGCAGTTCTTC
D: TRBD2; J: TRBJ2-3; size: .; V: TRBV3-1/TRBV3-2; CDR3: CAVGTSGRIGRQYF; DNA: TGTGCCGTTGGAACTAGCGGGAGAATCGGGAGGCAGTATTTT
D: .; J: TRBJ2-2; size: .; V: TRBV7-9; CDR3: CASSGGTILTGELFF; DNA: TGTGCCAGCAGCGGGGGGACGATACTGACCGGGGAGCTGTTTTTT
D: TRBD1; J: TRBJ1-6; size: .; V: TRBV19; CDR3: CASRSRDRVGNSPLHF; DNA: TGTGCCAGTAGGAGCCGGGACAGGGTTGGTAATTCACCCCTCCACTTT
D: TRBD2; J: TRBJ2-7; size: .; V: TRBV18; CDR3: CASSSPWRETYEQYF; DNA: TGTGCCAGCTCATCACCTTGGCGGGAGACCTACGAGCAGTACTTC
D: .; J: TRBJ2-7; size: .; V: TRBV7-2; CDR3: CASSWDTSSSYEQYF; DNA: TGTGCCAGCAGCTGGGACACCTCTAGCTCCTACGAGCAGTACTTC
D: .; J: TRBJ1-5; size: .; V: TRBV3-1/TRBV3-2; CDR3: CASSQDRLRDQPQHF; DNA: TGTGCCAGCAGCCAAGATAGGTTGCGGGATCAGCCCCAGCATTTT
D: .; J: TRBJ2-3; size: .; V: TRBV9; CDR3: CASSVLGGGSTDTQYF; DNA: TGTGCCAGCAGCGTATTGGGAGGCGGGAGCACAGATACGCAGTATTTT
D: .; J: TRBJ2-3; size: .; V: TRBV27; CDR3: CASQRTLVTDTQYF; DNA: TGTGCCAGCCAGCGGACTCTGGTCACAGATACGCAGTATTTT
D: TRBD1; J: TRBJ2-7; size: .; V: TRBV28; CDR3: CASSLSGQGAGEQYF; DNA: TGTGCCAGCAGTCTCTCGGGACAGGGGGCTGGCGAGCAGTACTTC
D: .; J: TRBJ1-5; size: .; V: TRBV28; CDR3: CASSAPGGGYNQPQHF; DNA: TGTGCCAGCAGTGCCCCGGGGGGAGGGTACAATCAGCCCCAGCATTTT
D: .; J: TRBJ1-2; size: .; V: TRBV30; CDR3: CAWSVLGETYGYTF; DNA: TGTGCCTGGAGTGTACTTGGGGAGACTTATGGCTACACCTTC
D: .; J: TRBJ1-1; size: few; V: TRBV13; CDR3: CASSLSYSFLNTEAFF; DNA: TGTGCCAGCAGCTTATCATACAGCTTCCTTAACACTGAAGCTTTCTTT
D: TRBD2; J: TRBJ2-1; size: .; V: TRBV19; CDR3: CASGLARDEQFF; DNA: TGTGCCAGTGGACTAGCTAGGGATGAGCAGTTCTTC
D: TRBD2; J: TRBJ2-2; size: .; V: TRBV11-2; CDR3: CASSLLRLAGGNTGELFF; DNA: TGTGCCAGCAGCTTACTCAGACTAGCGGGAGGGAACACCGGGGAGCTGTTTTTT
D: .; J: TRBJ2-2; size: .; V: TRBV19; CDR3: CASTPRKANTGELFF; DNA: TGTGCCAGTACCCCCAGGAAGGCGAACACCGGGGAGCTGTTTTTT
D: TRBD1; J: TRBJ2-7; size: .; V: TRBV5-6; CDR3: CASSPQGREQYF; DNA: TGTGCCAGCAGCCCACAGGGGCGCGAGCAGTACTTC
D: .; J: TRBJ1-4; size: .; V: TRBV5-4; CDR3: CASSSGGETNEKLFF; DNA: TGTGCCAGCAGCTCCGGCGGGGAGACTAATGAAAAACTGTTTTTT
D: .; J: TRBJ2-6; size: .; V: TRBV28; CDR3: CASSLQDGANVLTF; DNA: TGTGCCAGCAGTTTACAGGATGGGGCCAACGTCCTGACTTTC
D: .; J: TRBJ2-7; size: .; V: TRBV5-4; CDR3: CASSPSRDLAYEQYF; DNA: TGTGCCAGCAGCCCCTCGCGGGATCTTGCCTACGAGCAGTACTTC
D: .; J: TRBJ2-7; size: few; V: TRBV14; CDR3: CASSSGSRYEQYF; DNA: TGTGCCAGCAGCTCGGGAAGCCGCTACGAGCAGTACTTC
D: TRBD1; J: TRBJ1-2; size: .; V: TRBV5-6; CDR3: CASSPGTGLYGYTF; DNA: TGTGCCAGCAGCCCAGGGACAGGGCTCTATGGCTACACCTTC
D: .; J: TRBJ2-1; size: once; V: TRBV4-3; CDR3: CASSQDWGQGGNNEQFF; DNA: TGCGCCAGCAGCCAAGATTGGGGTCAAGGCGGGAACAATGAGCAGTTCTTC
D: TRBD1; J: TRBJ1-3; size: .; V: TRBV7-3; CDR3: CASSPGQGYGNTIYF; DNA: TGTGCCAGCAGCCCAGGACAGGGGTATGGAAACACCATATATTTT
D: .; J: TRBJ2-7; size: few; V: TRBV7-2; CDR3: CASSSASEQYF; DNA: TGTGCCAGCAGCTCAGCGAGCGAGCAGTACTTC
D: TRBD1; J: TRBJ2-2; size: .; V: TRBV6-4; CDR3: CASSAPRDRGTGELFF; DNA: TGTGCCAGCAGTGCGCCTAGGGACAGGGGTACAGGGGAGCTGTTTTTT
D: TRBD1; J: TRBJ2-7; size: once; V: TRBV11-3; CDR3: CASSSPGQGARTGF; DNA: TGTGCCAGCAGCTCACCCGGACAGGGGGCGCGTACGGGCTTC
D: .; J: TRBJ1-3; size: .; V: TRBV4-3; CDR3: CASSPLSVGRSGNTIYF; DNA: TGCGCCAGCAGCCCCCTCTCCGTGGGCCGATCTGGAAACACCATATATTTT
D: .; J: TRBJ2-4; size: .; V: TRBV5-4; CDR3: CASSLEGGRVAKNIQYF; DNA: TGTGCCAGCAGCTTGGAAGGGGGGAGGGTAGCCAAAAACATTCAGTACTTC
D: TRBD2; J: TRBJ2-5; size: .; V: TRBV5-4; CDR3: CASSFRTSGGGETQYF; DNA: TGTGCCAGCAGCTTCCGGACTAGCGGAGGGGGAGAGACCCAGTACTTC
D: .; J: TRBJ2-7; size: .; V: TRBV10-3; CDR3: CAISEQGRDYEQYF; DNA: TGTGCCATCAGTGAACAGGGTAGAGACTACGAGCAGTACTTC
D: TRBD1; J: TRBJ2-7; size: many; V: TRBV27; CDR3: CASSPGTGRDSYEQYF; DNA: TGTGCCAGCAGCCCAGGGACAGGGCGCGACTCCTACGAGCAGTACTTC
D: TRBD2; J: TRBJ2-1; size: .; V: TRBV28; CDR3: CASSLLAGDHNEQFF; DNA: TGTGCCAGCAGTTTATTAGCGGGGGACCACAATGAGCAGTTCTTC
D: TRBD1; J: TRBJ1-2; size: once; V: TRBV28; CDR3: CASSLFTGEYGYTF; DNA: TGTGCCAGCAGTTTATTTACAGGGGAATATGGCTACACCTTC
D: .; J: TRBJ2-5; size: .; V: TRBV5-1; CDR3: CASSLLPQQETQYF; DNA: TGCGCCAGCAGCTTGCTTCCACAACAAGAGACCCAGTACTTC
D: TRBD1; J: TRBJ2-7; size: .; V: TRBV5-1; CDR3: CASSFMGQHYEQYF; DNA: TGCGCCAGCAGCTTTATGGGACAGCACTACGAGCAGTACTTC
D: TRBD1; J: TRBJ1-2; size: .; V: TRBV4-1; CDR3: CASSPRDRVYGYTF; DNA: TGCGCCAGCAGCCCCCGGGACAGGGTCTATGGCTACACCTTC
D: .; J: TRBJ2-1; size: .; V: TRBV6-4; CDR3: CASSDWAGKNEQFF; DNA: TGTGCCAGCAGTGACTGGGCCGGGAAAAATGAGCAGTTCTTC